The 10 T cell receptor beta chains given below trace back to one sample, sequenced in a study of T cells after yellow fever vaccination. Each CDR3 protein is one row after TCRdb ran MiXCR on the 5' RACE reads. The data contain 200,000 to 300,000 distinct CDR3 sequences, around 6.7% of them singletons. Here the sequenced sample was CD4+ T cells sorted from PBMCs, taken on the day of the yellow fever booster vaccination. The receptors shown here come from a young man who received the YFV17D yellow fever vaccine.

This clonotype was recorded a few times. The chain recombines TRBV20-1 with TRBJ2-1; D uncertain. Trimming removed 3 bases from V and 8 bases from J, with 17 bases in between. CDR1 and CDR2 (germline): DFQATT, SNEGSKA (reference sequence). This CDR3 is built from 14 residues. CDR3: CSASRANTKYEQFF. The CDR3 region has the DNA TGCAGTGCTAGCCGGGCGAATACGAAGTATGAGCAGTTCTTC.

The chain is built from TRBV15 and TRBJ2-7; 9 bases match TRBD1. Germline lookup yields CDR1 LNHNV and CDR2 YYDKDF (reference sequence). V gave up 1 base and J gave up 2 bases; unmatched junction bases: 3. The CDR3 totals 15 residues. CDR3 in amino acids: CATSRAGTGTYEQYF. The CDR3 DNA reads TGTGCCACCAGCAGAGCCGGGACAGGGACCTACGAGCAGTACTTC.

This clonotype was found many times. The V and J genes are TRBV6-1 and TRBJ2-4, with D uncertain. Trimming left V 5 bases short and J 10 bases short, with 15 bases between. The CDR3 contains 13 residues. In germline, CDR1 is MNHNS, CDR2 SASEGT. In DNA, the CDR3 is TGTGCCAGCAGTAGCCCAGGTGCTCGGATTCAGTACTTC. It translates to CASSSPGARIQYF.

The chain employs TRBV7-8 and TRBJ2-7, with 7 bases matching TRBD2. The V gene's germline CDR1 is SGHVS and CDR2 FQNEAQ. The CDR3 extends over 14 amino acids. V shed 4 bases, J shed 5 bases, and the junction held 8 bases outside the gene matches. The CDR3 DNA sequence: TGTGCCAGCAGCTCGAAAACGACTAGCCACGAGCAGTACTTC. Residues: CASSSKTTSHEQYF.

This sequence joins TRBV7-9 and TRBJ2-5; D is unresolved. The CDR3 has 15 amino acids. Trimming left V 0 bases short and J 2 bases short, with 10 bases between. CDR1 and CDR2 from the germline V gene are SEHNR and FQNEAQ (reference sequence). CDR3 sequence reads: CASSLATPSQETQYF. For the CDR3, the DNA is TGTGCCAGCAGCTTAGCGACCCCCTCACAAGAGACCCAGTACTTC.

The V and J genes are TRBV9 and TRBJ2-5, with D perhaps matching TRBD1 (9 bases). The length of the CDR3 is 16 residues. Germline CDR1 reads SGDLS; CDR2 reads YYNGEE. V lost 4 bases, J lost 1 base, and 17 bases lay in between. The chain's CDR3 is CASSSQGAGGQETQYF. The CDR3 coding sequence is TGTGCCAGCAGCTCACAGGGGGCGGGAGGCCAAGAGACCCAGTACTTC.

The sample holds a few counts of this clonotype. This sequence joins TRBV18 and TRBJ1-2; 7 nucleotides agree with TRBD1. The CDR3 loop spans 15 amino acids. The germline V gene has CDR1 KGHSH and CDR2 LQKENI. The J segment lost 6 bases and the V segment lost 0 bases, leaving 7 bases of the junction unmatched. CDR3 residues: CASSPPGRGGNGYTF. The CDR3 DNA is TGTGCCAGCTCACCACCCGGCAGGGGGGGAAATGGCTACACCTTC.

This clonotype was found many times. V usage is TRBV20-1 and J usage is TRBJ1-5; 9 bases map to TRBD1. Germline CDR1 DFQATT, CDR2 SNEGSKA (reference sequence). The J segment lost 5 bases and the V segment lost 6 bases, leaving 5 bases of the junction unmatched. The CDR3 has 13 amino acids. The CDR3 region is CSANRQGDQPQHF. The DNA for the CDR3 is TGCAGTGCGAACCGACAGGGGGATCAGCCCCAGCATTTT.

This clonotype was counted a few times. This rearrangement joins TRBV5-1 to TRBJ2-3, with 9 bases lining up with TRBD1. This CDR3 contains 14 residues. Germline CDR1 reads SGHRS; CDR2 reads YFSETQ. After removal of 0 bases from V and 7 bases from J, the junction contained 3 bases not matched to a gene. Here the CDR3 reads CASSLEGQGYTQYF. DNA for the CDR3: TGCGCCAGCAGCTTGGAGGGACAGGGATATACGCAGTATTTT.

This clonotype was seen a handful of times. The chain has TRBV30 and TRBJ1-2; no firm D call. CDR1 is GTSNPN, CDR2 SVGIG, per germline (reference sequence). Trimming pared 3 bases from V and 8 bases from J, leaving 16 bases between. The CDR3 sequence is 13 residues long. The CDR3 bases are TGTGCCTGGAGCCGCGGGAACCTCCGGGGCTACACCTTC. Translating gives CAWSRGNLRGYTF.